The sequence of this T cell receptor beta chain was determined in a study of blood T cell repertoires in COVID-19. Study-wide background: Acute-phase and convalescent COVID-19 samples originated in the United States, Italy and Spain. T cells, B-cell-depleted T cells, or PBMCs provided the cDNA or gDNA that served as material.

Per the study methods: Reference gene primer amplification in the assay estimated nucleated cell counts. Repertoires were generated with immunoSEQ multiplex PCR, while TCRdb's copy carries only in-frame clones and drops some. For V, J and clone size, that table is used; D and trimming come from the DNA. The profile shows around 140,000 clones, around 83% of them singletons. J lost 2 bases, V lost 2 bases, and 9 bases had no gene match. Germline assignment: CDR1 LGHNA and CDR2 YNFKEQ. CDR3 length equals 16 residues. The chain joins TRBV4-2 to TRBJ2-7; 7 bases line up with TRBD2. The TCR was taken from a human donor in a cohort sampled during active COVID-19. The sequencing input was peripheral blood. The CDR3 DNA is TGTGCCAGCAGCCAACCGGGTGTAGCGGGTACCTACGAGCAGTACTTC. This encodes CASSQPGVAGTYEQYF.